A selection of T cell receptor beta chains follows, all from one sample in a study of cytomegalovirus exposure and HLA in healthy donors. Data came from immunoSEQ multiplex PCR; TCRdb stores just in-frame clones and leaves some out. The table has more than 95,000 clones, more than 80% seen once; the top ten hold about 9.2%. Sequenced: PBMCs. These receptors were collected from a man younger than 45 in good health and CMV-seropositive. CDR3s include the opening cysteine and the closing phenylalanine or tryptophan. Fields, in order: J gene, clone size, V gene, D gene, CDR3 DNA, CDR3 protein. D genes are given only for firm matches. Expanded clones get a size class; other rows say once, few or many, or leave the size out.

TRBJ2-5,.,TRBV7-3,TRBD2,TGTGCCAGCAGCTCCGGGAGGCAAGAGACCCAGTACTTC,CASSSGRQETQYF
TRBJ1-1,.,TRBV6-1,.,TGTGCCAGCGGACTCAGAGGGAGGGAAACTGAAGCTTTCTTT,CASGLRGRETEAFF
TRBJ1-6,.,TRBV19,.,TGTGCCAGTAGTACCTCAGGAAATTCACCCCTCCACTTT,CASSTSGNSPLHF
TRBJ2-5,.,TRBV7-3,.,TGTGCCAGCAGCTTAAGCGGGGCGGCGGGAGAGACCCAGTACTTC,CASSLSGAAGETQYF
TRBJ2-6,once,TRBV6-4,.,TGTGCCAGCAGTGACTCGAGTAAGCCTGGGGCCAACGTCCTGACTTTC,CASSDSSKPGANVLTF
TRBJ1-1,.,TRBV6-5,TRBD1,TGTGCCAGCAGTTATTCCGGGACAGGCACTGAAGCTTTCTTT,CASSYSGTGTEAFF
TRBJ1-6,.,TRBV30,.,TGTGCCTGGAGTGTACCGGGGGGGTATGGGGGTTTCTATAATTCACCCCTCCACTTT,CAWSVPGGYGGFYNSPLHF
TRBJ2-6,.,TRBV6-1,TRBD1,TGTGCCAGCAGTGGTGGGACAGGGGAAACCTCTGGGGCCAACGTCCTGACTTTC,CASSGGTGETSGANVLTF
TRBJ2-6,.,TRBV10-3,.,TGTGCCATCGAGGGGCAGGGGAAATCTGGGGCCAACGTCCTGACTTTC,CAIEGQGKSGANVLTF
TRBJ1-1,.,TRBV5-1,TRBD1,TGCGCCAGCCGACAGGGGCAGAACACTGAAGCTTTCTTT,CASRQGQNTEAFF
TRBJ2-1,.,TRBV10-1,TRBD2,TGCGCCAGCAGTGCCCTAGCGGGGGGGTTCAATGAGCAGTTCTTC,CASSALAGGFNEQFF
TRBJ2-7,.,TRBV5-1,.,TGCGCCAGCAGAACAGGCGCAGCCCACACCTACGAGCAGTACTTC,CASRTGAAHTYEQYF
TRBJ2-7,once,TRBV5-1,TRBD1,TGCGCCAGCAGCTTGGGTCAGGGGGTCAACGAGCAGTACTTC,CASSLGQGVNEQYF
TRBJ1-5,few,TRBV5-6,TRBD1,TGTGCCAGCAGCTGGGGGACAGGGGTTCAGCCCCAGCATTTT,CASSWGTGVQPQHF
TRBJ2-5,.,TRBV11-2,TRBD1,TGTGCCAGCAGCTTGAGGGACAGGGGGCAAGAGACCCAGTACTTC,CASSLRDRGQETQYF
TRBJ2-5,.,TRBV4-1,.,TGCGCCAGCAGCCAAGTTACTGCGGTAGAGACCCAGTACTTC,CASSQVTAVETQYF
TRBJ1-6,.,TRBV10-2,TRBD1,TGCGCCACCGCCCGGGGGGACAGGGGACCCCTCCACTTT,CATARGDRGPLHF